This T cell receptor (beta chain) derives from a study of blood T cell repertoires in COVID-19. Assay: immunoSEQ multiplex PCR; the TCRdb copy retains only in-frame clones and omits some. The sample contains 250,000 to 350,000 clones, more than 70% of which appear only once. Sequenced material: peripheral blood. This TCR was recovered from a woman in her thirties with COVID-19, enrolled during active disease.

The CDR3 sequence is CASSSYGTSLETQYF. CDR3 in DNA: TGTGCCAGCAGCTCCTACGGGACTAGCCTAGAGACCCAGTACTTC. V gene TRBV7-2 combines with J gene TRBJ2-5, with TRBD2 identical over 9 bases. The germline gives CDR1 SGHTA, CDR2 FQGNSA. Germline trimming cut 4 bases from V and 4 bases from J; bases unmatched to any gene: 7. The CDR3 contains 15 residues.